The rows below give T cell receptor beta chains drawn from one sample of a study of shared clonotypes between healthy human individuals. Sequencing used immunoSEQ multiplex PCR; TCRdb keeps in-frame clones, though not all of them. The repertoire has about 1.1 million clones, 78% of them found once; the top ten carry 0.61%. Source material: memory CD4+ T cells from PBMCs. These receptors came from a man younger than 35 in good health. Some clones in this sample may be carry-over from other donors' samples. CDR3s include the opening cysteine and the closing phenylalanine or tryptophan. A D gene is named only where the DNA matches it firmly. Not all rows give a size; the values are once, few, many and, for expanded clones, a class.

d_call j_call clone_size v_call cdr3_nt cdr3_aa
- TRBJ2-6 many TRBV29-1 TGCAGCGTTGGGTGGGACTCTGGGGCCAACGTCCTGACTTTC CSVGWDSGANVLTF
TRBD1 TRBJ2-7 - TRBV6-5 TGTGCCAGCAGTAGAGGGACAGGGGGTTCCGACGAGCAGTACTTC CASSRGTGGSDEQYF
- TRBJ2-1 - TRBV6-5 TGTGCCAGCAGTTACTCTAGCGGAACACGGGATGAGCAGTTCTTC CASSYSSGTRDEQFF
- TRBJ2-7 - TRBV7-2 TGTGCCAGCAGCTTTAGCAGTACCACCTACGAGCAGTACTTC CASSFSSTTYEQYF
TRBD1 TRBJ1-6 - TRBV4-1 TGCGCCAGCAGCCAAGCCACAGGGGGCAATTCACCCCTCCACTTT CASSQATGGNSPLHF
TRBD1 TRBJ2-6 - TRBV6-1 TGTGCCAGCAGTAAAGGGACAGGGGGCCCTGGGGCCAACGTCCTGACTTTC CASSKGTGGPGANVLTF
TRBD1 TRBJ2-7 - TRBV6-5 TGTGCCAGCAGTTACGTTCAGGGGGCGTCCTACGAGCAGTACTTC CASSYVQGASYEQYF
TRBD2 TRBJ2-1 once TRBV5-1 TGCGCCAGCAGCTTGGGGACTAGCCCAGGGGAGCAGTTCTTC CASSLGTSPGEQFF
- TRBJ2-1 - TRBV27 TGTGCCAGCACTCAGGGACCAGGCAATGAGCAGTTCTTC CASTQGPGNEQFF
TRBD1 TRBJ1-2 - TRBV6-5 TGTGCCAGCAGTTACTCGATCCCAGGGGGCCAGTATGGCTACACCTTC CASSYSIPGGQYGYTF
- TRBJ1-3 few TRBV6-5 TGTGCCAGCAGTTACGGAAACTCTGGAAACACCATATATTTT CASSYGNSGNTIYF
- TRBJ2-7 - TRBV5-1 TGCGCCAGCAGCTTGGACGGGCAGGGCTACGAGCAGTACTTC CASSLDGQGYEQYF
TRBD1 TRBJ2-1 once TRBV27 TGTGCCAGCAGTTTCCCACCTGACAGGGCCGCCTACAATGAGCAGTTCTTC CASSFPPDRAAYNEQFF
TRBD2 TRBJ2-5 once TRBV19 TGTGCCAGTAGTGTTGGGACTAGCGGGTCGGTAGCTGACTTC CASSVGTSGSVADF
- TRBJ2-7 - TRBV7-3 TGTGCCAGCAGCTTAAGTCCCCCCTACGAGCAGTACTTC CASSLSPPYEQYF
- TRBJ2-3 - TRBV14 TGTGCCAGCAGCTCCCGGACAGAAGGCACAGATACGCAGTATTTT CASSSRTEGTDTQYF
- TRBJ1-6 - TRBV6-6 TGTGCCAGCAGTTACGGTGGGGCCGGCGGTTCACCCCTCCACTTT CASSYGGAGGSPLHF
- TRBJ2-7 - TRBV14 TGTGCCAGCAGCAGATGGGACGGGTCCCAGGAGCAGTACTTC CASSRWDGSQEQYF
- TRBJ1-3 once TRBV2 TGTGCCAGCAGTGACGCAGGTTTGGGAAACACCATATATTTT CASSDAGLGNTIYF
TRBD1 TRBJ2-5 - TRBV5-1 TGCGCCAGCAGCTTGCTCGGGACAGAGCAAGAGACCCAGTACTTC CASSLLGTEQETQYF
TRBD1 TRBJ2-3 - TRBV6-1 TGTGCCAGCGATAATACAGGGGTCACAGATACGCAGTATTTT CASDNTGVTDTQYF
TRBD2 TRBJ2-5 - TRBV5-5 TGTGCCAGCAGCTTGGGACTAGCGGGAGTGAACATCGAGACCCAGTACTTC CASSLGLAGVNIETQYF